These 14 T cell receptor beta chains were sequenced from one sample in a study of cytomegalovirus exposure and HLA in healthy donors. 60 Vbeta and 13 Jbeta primers were used in PCR. Generated by immunoSEQ multiplex PCR, the TCRdb table keeps only in-frame clones and is missing some. This sample has approximately 130,000 clones, with 81% found just once. The sequencing input was PBMCs. The receptors derive from a middle-aged woman in good health and CMV-seronegative.

CDR3 sequence (DNA): TGTGCCTGGAGGACGACAGGGGGATATGGCTACACCTTC. As protein: CAWRTTGGYGYTF. The chain uses TRBV30 and TRBJ1-2; 9 nucleotides align to TRBD1. Germline lookup yields CDR1 GTSNPN and CDR2 SVGIG (reference sequence). Trimming removed 3 bases from V and 5 bases from J; junction bases left unmatched: 4. The CDR3 contains 13 residues.

This chain links TRBV19 with TRBJ2-5, with 13 bases fitting TRBD2. The J call may be in error: the DNA end matches TRBJ2-7 better. The CDR3 has 17 residues. Germline lookup yields CDR1 LNHDA and CDR2 SQIVND (reference sequence). This CDR3 is CASSTGLAGEYPYEQYF. As DNA, the CDR3 is TGTGCCAGTAGTACCGGACTAGCGGGAGAATACCCCTACGAGCAGTACTTC.

This chain uses TRBV6-6 with TRBJ2-2; D possibly corresponds to TRBD2 (6 bases). The CDR3 runs 15 residues. V dropped 7 bases and J dropped 6 bases, with 18 bases sitting between them. Germline V gene sequence: CDR1 MNHNY, CDR2 SVGAGI (reference sequence). CDR3 sequence (DNA): TGTGCCAGCATCGCCACCTCTAGCGCCCCCGGGGAGCTGTTTTTT. Translated, it gives CASIATSSAPGELFF.

The CDR3 protein is CASSPSGTSYNEQFF. The CDR3 coding sequence is TGTGCCAGCAGCCCTAGCGGGACCTCCTACAATGAGCAGTTCTTC. The J gene is TRBJ2-1, the V gene TRBV7-3, with TRBD2 matching 9 bases. V lost 5 bases, J lost 0 bases, and 2 bases stayed unmatched. The CDR3 sequence is 15 residues long. Germline V CDR1 and CDR2: SGHTA, FQGTGA.

V and J are TRBV2 and TRBJ2-6; weak D call: TRBD2 (6 bases). Trimming pared 7 bases from V and 0 bases from J, leaving 22 bases between. CDR3 size: 19 residues. The germline V gene has CDR1 SNHLY and CDR2 FYNNEI. CDR3 DNA sequence: TGTGCCAGCACGTGGGCGATGGGAGGAGCGACCTCTGGGGCCAACGTCCTGACTTTC. Protein sequence: CASTWAMGGATSGANVLTF. The full variable domain, with the rest looked up from reference TRBV2 and TRBJ2-6, is EPEVTQTPSHQVTQMGQEVILRCVPISNHLYFYWYRQILGQKVEFLVSFYNNEISEKSEIFDDQFSVERPDGSNFTLKIRSTKLEDSAMYFCASTWAMGGATSGANVLTFGAGSRLTVL.

The V and J genes are TRBV7-9 and TRBJ1-2; TRBD1 is a possible D gene (6 bases). Germline assignment: CDR1 SEHNR and CDR2 FQNEAQ (reference sequence). The V end was cut by 0 bases, the J end by 4 bases, with 15 bases between. This CDR3 is built from 16 residues. CDR3 sequence: CASSLAEQGPIYGYTF. CDR3 nucleotides: TGTGCCAGCAGCTTAGCGGAACAGGGCCCAATCTATGGCTACACCTTC.

This clone has a handful of counts. This chain links TRBV19 with TRBJ1-2; D call uncertain. This CDR3 spans 15 amino acids. CDR1 is LNHDA, CDR2 SQIVND, per germline (reference sequence). V lost 4 bases to trimming and J lost 1 base, with 13 bases between them. CDR3 amino acids: CASSSAAGYNYGYTF. For the CDR3, the DNA is TGTGCCAGTAGTAGCGCGGCGGGGTATAACTATGGCTACACCTTC.

The V call is TRBV7-8, the J call TRBJ1-1, with unresolved D. Germline values: CDR1 SGHVS, CDR2 FQNEAQ. The CDR3 totals 15 residues. Trimming pared 4 bases from V and 0 bases from J, leaving 12 bases between. The CDR3 here is CASSSKAGLNTEAFF. In nucleotides, the CDR3 is TGTGCCAGCAGCTCCAAAGCAGGATTGAACACTGAAGCTTTCTTT.

The J gene is TRBJ1-3, the V gene TRBV5-1; possible D gene TRBD1, 6 bases. There are 14 residues in the CDR3. Germline-derived CDR1 and CDR2 are SGHRS and YFSETQ. Trimming stripped 3 bases from V and 1 base from J, with 8 bases between. The CDR3 is CASSSRGSGNTIYF. The CDR3 nucleotides read TGCGCCAGCAGCTCCAGGGGATCTGGAAACACCATATATTTT.

The chain carries TRBV10-3 and TRBJ2-1; possible D gene TRBD2, 5 bases. Per the germline V gene, CDR1 is ENHRY and CDR2 is SYGVKD. The CDR3 is 12 residues long. The germline V and J ends were trimmed by 11 bases and 9 bases, with 17 bases remaining between them. This CDR3 is CASREWASEQFF. CDR3 nucleotides: TGTGCCTCGAGGGAGTGGGCTAGTGAGCAGTTCTTC.

The genes are TRBV4-3 and TRBJ2-3, with 11 bases lining up with TRBD2. The CDR3 consists of 16 residues. V gave up 5 bases and J gave up 0 bases; unmatched junction bases: 4. The V gene's germline CDR1 is LGHNA and CDR2 YSLEER. This CDR3 is CASSSGLAASTDTQYF. CDR3 nucleotide sequence: TGCGCCAGCAGCTCGGGACTAGCGGCTAGCACAGATACGCAGTATTTT.

The rearrangement uses TRBV6-6 and TRBJ1-3; 9 bases are shared with TRBD1. Trimming took 4 bases from V and 4 from J; bases not matched to a gene: 8. CDR1 and CDR2 from the germline V gene are MNHNY and SVGAGI (reference sequence). This CDR3 is built from 16 residues. The CDR3 region is CASSSTTGGAGNTIYF. Here the CDR3 DNA reads TGTGCCAGCAGTTCGACCACAGGGGGCGCGGGAAACACCATATATTTT.

A few counts support this clone. V and J are TRBV2 and TRBJ1-5, with D unresolved. Germline loops: CDR1 SNHLY, CDR2 FYNNEI. The CDR3 totals 13 residues. V lost 7 bases and J 1 base, leaving 8 bases between the germline ends. The CDR3 sequence: CASKDESNQPQHF. The CDR3 DNA reads TGTGCCAGCAAAGATGAGAGCAATCAGCCCCAGCATTTT.

This chain links TRBV5-1 with TRBJ2-1, with 7 bases aligning to TRBD1. The germline CDR1 and CDR2 sequences are SGHRS and YFSETQ. V was pared by 4 bases and J by 8 bases, with 6 bases of the junction left unmatched. The CDR3 covers 13 residues. The CDR3 DNA reads as TGCGCCAGCAGCCGGGCAGGGGGTTATGAGCAGTTCTTC. Its translation: CASSRAGGYEQFF. The whole variable domain, filled in from reference TRBV5-1 and TRBJ2-1, reads KAGVTQTPRYLIKTRGQQVTLSCSPISGHRSVSWYQQTPGQGLQFLFEYFSETQRNKGNFPGRFSGRQFSNSRSEMNVSTLELGDSALYLCASSRAGGYEQFFGPGTRLTVL.